This is a list of T cell receptor beta chains from one sample in a study of T cells in Graves' hyperthyroidism and ophthalmopathy. TCRdb ran MiXCR on the multiplex PCR reads and lists one entry per CDR3 protein. Of about 640,000 distinct CDR3 sequences in the sample, 13% to 15% are singletons; the top ten hold around an eighth. Sequenced sample: blood. The receptors come from a woman between 45 and 60 years old with Graves' ophthalmopathy. CDR3s include the opening cysteine and the closing phenylalanine or tryptophan. Each record gives: CDR3 DNA, CDR3 protein, clone size, J gene, D gene, V gene. The D gene is left open where the match is weak. Rows may omit the clone size; those that give it use once, few, many or a size class.

cdr3_nt: TGCAGTGGATCGAGCGGGAGCCCCGGGGAGCTGTTTTTT
cdr3_aa: CSGSSGSPGELFF
clone_size: NA
j_call: TRBJ2-2
d_call: TRBD2
v_call: TRBV20-1

cdr3_nt: TGTGCCAGCAGTTCCGGGGGACTAGCGGACCAAGAGACCCAGTACTTC
cdr3_aa: CASSSGGLADQETQYF
clone_size: NA
j_call: TRBJ2-5
d_call: TRBD2
v_call: TRBV28

cdr3_nt: TGTGCCAGCAGCGCAGGACAAAGCGGAGCTTTCTTT
cdr3_aa: CASSAGQSGAFF
clone_size: many
j_call: TRBJ1-1
d_call: NA
v_call: TRBV12-3/TRBV12-4

cdr3_nt: TGTGCCAGCGACCGGGACGAAAACAATGAGCAGTTCTTC
cdr3_aa: CASDRDENNEQFF
clone_size: many
j_call: TRBJ2-1
d_call: NA
v_call: TRBV2

cdr3_nt: TGTGCCTGGAGTGTACAAGGGTACACCGGGGAGCTGTTTTTT
cdr3_aa: CAWSVQGYTGELFF
clone_size: many
j_call: TRBJ2-2
d_call: NA
v_call: TRBV30

cdr3_nt: TGTGCCAGCAGTTACTCGAATGGAGACACCGGGGAGCTGTTTTTT
cdr3_aa: CASSYSNGDTGELFF
clone_size: few
j_call: TRBJ2-2
d_call: NA
v_call: TRBV6-5

cdr3_nt: TGCAGTGCTAGTCGGACTAGCGGATCGGGGCAGTACTTC
cdr3_aa: CSASRTSGSGQYF
clone_size: few
j_call: TRBJ2-7
d_call: TRBD2
v_call: TRBV20-1

cdr3_nt: TGTGCCAGCAGCCCTCGGACTAGCGAGGGCGGGGAGCTGTTTTTT
cdr3_aa: CASSPRTSEGGELFF
clone_size: many
j_call: TRBJ2-2
d_call: TRBD2
v_call: TRBV11-3

cdr3_nt: TGTGCCAGCAGCTTAGACCCTTCAAATGAGCAGTTCTTC
cdr3_aa: CASSLDPSNEQFF
clone_size: many
j_call: TRBJ2-1
d_call: NA
v_call: TRBV7-2

cdr3_nt: TGTGCCAGCAGCTCCCTGGACGGGGAGAACACCGGGGAGCTGTTTTTT
cdr3_aa: CASSSLDGENTGELFF
clone_size: NA
j_call: TRBJ2-2
d_call: NA
v_call: TRBV7-9

cdr3_nt: TGTGCCAGCAGCCAAGATGGCCCATTCTACGAGCAGTACTTC
cdr3_aa: CASSQDGPFYEQYF
clone_size: many
j_call: TRBJ2-7
d_call: NA
v_call: TRBV3-1

cdr3_nt: TGTGCCAGCAGCCAGCGGGACAGGATAGCGGGAAACACCATATATTTT
cdr3_aa: CASSQRDRIAGNTIYF
clone_size: many
j_call: TRBJ1-3
d_call: TRBD1
v_call: TRBV3-1

cdr3_nt: TGCAGTGCCCCGGACAGGGGGGACACCGGGGAGCTGTTTTTT
cdr3_aa: CSAPDRGDTGELFF
clone_size: NA
j_call: TRBJ2-2
d_call: TRBD1
v_call: TRBV20-1

cdr3_nt: TGTGCCAGCAGCTTAGGCGGGAGGGCTTATGAGCAGTTCTTC
cdr3_aa: CASSLGGRAYEQFF
clone_size: many
j_call: TRBJ2-1
d_call: TRBD2
v_call: TRBV7-2

cdr3_nt: TGTGCCAGCAGCTCCGGGGGCATAGCGGGAGTTGAGCAGTTCTTC
cdr3_aa: CASSSGGIAGVEQFF
clone_size: NA
j_call: TRBJ2-1
d_call: TRBD2
v_call: TRBV5-4

cdr3_nt: TGTGCCAGCAGTTATCTAGGCGGGAGTTCTCACGAGCAGTACTTC
cdr3_aa: CASSYLGGSSHEQYF
clone_size: NA
j_call: TRBJ2-7
d_call: TRBD2
v_call: TRBV28

cdr3_nt: TGTGCCAGCAGGCTAGCGGGAGGAGGGACAGATACGCAGTATTTT
cdr3_aa: CASRLAGGGTDTQYF
clone_size: NA
j_call: TRBJ2-3
d_call: TRBD2
v_call: TRBV28

cdr3_nt: TGTGCCAGCAGACTAGCCACGGGTTCACCCCTCCACTTT
cdr3_aa: CASRLATGSPLHF
clone_size: many
j_call: TRBJ1-6
d_call: NA
v_call: TRBV3-1

cdr3_nt: TGCGCCAGCAGCTCAACCCGGACTAGCGGCAATGAGCAGTTCTTC
cdr3_aa: CASSSTRTSGNEQFF
clone_size: few
j_call: TRBJ2-1
d_call: TRBD2
v_call: TRBV4-3

cdr3_nt: TGCAGCGCCGTCGGGTTGGCCTACGAGCAGTACTTC
cdr3_aa: CSAVGLAYEQYF
clone_size: NA
j_call: TRBJ2-7
d_call: NA
v_call: TRBV29-1

cdr3_nt: TGTGCCAGCAGTAATCAACTAGCGGGATTCAATGAGCAGTTCTTC
cdr3_aa: CASSNQLAGFNEQFF
clone_size: many
j_call: TRBJ2-1
d_call: TRBD2
v_call: TRBV12-3/TRBV12-4

cdr3_nt: TGTGCCAGTAACCGTCAGCCCGGGACAGGGCTCAGCAATCAGCCCCAGCATTTT
cdr3_aa: CASNRQPGTGLSNQPQHF
clone_size: few
j_call: TRBJ1-5
d_call: TRBD1
v_call: TRBV19

cdr3_nt: TGTGCCAGCTCACCGTCCCGGGACAACTACAATGAGCAGTTCTTC
cdr3_aa: CASSPSRDNYNEQFF
clone_size: many
j_call: TRBJ2-1
d_call: NA
v_call: TRBV18

cdr3_nt: TGCAGCGTTGAAGCAGCGAACACCGGGGAGCTGTTTTTT
cdr3_aa: CSVEAANTGELFF
clone_size: NA
j_call: TRBJ2-2
d_call: NA
v_call: TRBV29-1

cdr3_nt: TGTGCCAGCAGCCGCAGGACTAGCGGGTTCTACGAGCAGTACTTC
cdr3_aa: CASSRRTSGFYEQYF
clone_size: many
j_call: TRBJ2-7
d_call: TRBD2
v_call: TRBV7-2

cdr3_nt: TGTGCCAGCAGTAGTTTAGCGGGAAGGTACCAAGAGACCCAGTACTTC
cdr3_aa: CASSSLAGRYQETQYF
clone_size: few
j_call: TRBJ2-5
d_call: TRBD2
v_call: TRBV6-2/TRBV6-3

cdr3_nt: TGCAGCGTTGCGTTGGGGGCTTACAATCAGCCCCAGCATTTT
cdr3_aa: CSVALGAYNQPQHF
clone_size: few
j_call: TRBJ1-5
d_call: NA
v_call: TRBV29-1

cdr3_nt: TGTGCCAGCAGTCTGGGGACAGGGCCTGGGGCCAACGTCCTGACTTTC
cdr3_aa: CASSLGTGPGANVLTF
clone_size: many
j_call: TRBJ2-6
d_call: TRBD1
v_call: TRBV27

cdr3_nt: TGTGCCAGCAGCTTATGGGGGAGAGGCACAGATACGCAGTATTTT
cdr3_aa: CASSLWGRGTDTQYF
clone_size: many
j_call: TRBJ2-3
d_call: NA
v_call: TRBV7-9

cdr3_nt: TGCGCCAGCAGCACGGACGGGAATGAAGAACTGTTTTTT
cdr3_aa: CASSTDGNEELFF
clone_size: NA
j_call: TRBJ1-4
d_call: NA
v_call: TRBV5-1